These 13 T cell receptor beta chains were all obtained from the same sample, sequenced in a study of OX40 agonist ivuxolimab in advanced cancers. TCRdb keeps only in-frame clones here, not all; method: immunoSEQ multiplex PCR. The data hold around 30,000 clones, with under 85% observed a single time. The sequencing here drew on CD4+ or CD8+ T cells sorted from blood, taken in a trial of the OX40 agonist ivuxolimab. These receptor sequences come from an adult with an advanced solid tumor such as melanoma, head and neck, liver or kidney cancer.

The rearrangement joins TRBV18 to TRBJ1-2; D not resolved. The CDR3 consists of 15 residues. In germline, CDR1 is KGHSH, CDR2 LQKENI. V was pared by 4 bases and J by 8 bases, with 20 bases between. The CDR3 sequence: CASSLKGTQAGGYTF. The CDR3 DNA reads as TGTGCCAGCTCACTAAAGGGCACCCAGGCTGGCGGCTACACCTTC.

This clone came up a few times. As DNA, the CDR3 is TGTGCCAGCAGTCGTAGCGTTTCTTGGGCAGATACGCAGTATTTT. Translating it yields CASSRSVSWADTQYF. The chain links TRBV2 to TRBJ2-3; tentatively, D is TRBD2 (5 bases). Trimming stripped 5 bases from V and 4 bases from J, with 16 bases between. This CDR3 spans 15 amino acids. Germline-derived CDR1 and CDR2 are SNHLY and FYNNEI. Combining the CDR3 with reference TRBV2 and TRBJ2-3 gives the whole variable domain EPEVTQTPSHQVTQMGQEVILRCVPISNHLYFYWYRQILGQKVEFLVSFYNNEISEKSEIFDDQFSVERPDGSNFTLKIRSTKLEDSAMYFCASSRSVSWADTQYFGPGTRLTVL.

This clone was seen more than once but under ten times. This chain connects TRBV5-1 to TRBJ1-2; no clear D. The length of the CDR3 is 12 residues. The ends were cut back, 4 bases at V and 8 bases at J, with 12 bases in the middle. Germline V gives CDR1 SGHRS, CDR2 YFSETQ. The DNA of the CDR3 is TGCGCCAGCAGCGATGAGAGGGTGGGCTACACCTTC. It specifies CASSDERVGYTF. The variable domain in full, completed from reference TRBV5-1 and TRBJ1-2, reads KAGVTQTPRYLIKTRGQQVTLSCSPISGHRSVSWYQQTPGQGLQFLFEYFSETQRNKGNFPGRFSGRQFSNSRSEMNVSTLELGDSALYLCASSDERVGYTFGSGTRLTVV.

This rearrangement joins TRBV18 to TRBJ1-2, with 9 bases lining up with TRBD1. The germline V gene has CDR1 KGHSH and CDR2 LQKENI. With V trimmed by 3 bases and J by 7 bases, 3 bases remained unmatched. The length of the CDR3 is 13 residues. The chain's CDR3 is CASSPDRGSGYTF. CDR3 nucleotide sequence: TGTGCCAGCTCACCGGACAGGGGATCTGGCTACACCTTC.

This chain connects TRBV23-1 to TRBJ1-5; D gene ambiguous. TRBV23-1 carries the ORF label, with uncertain function. Trimming pared 10 bases from V and 9 bases from J, leaving 7 bases between. The CDR3 spans 9 residues. CDR3 loop: CATQAPQHF. DNA of the CDR3: TGCGCCACCCAAGCGCCCCAGCATTTT.

The chain combines TRBV6-1 with TRBJ1-4; 7 bases match TRBD1. Trimming took 2 bases from V and 5 from J; bases not matched to a gene: 5. The CDR3 is 15 amino acids. The germline V gene has CDR1 MNHNS and CDR2 SASEGT. CDR3 DNA: TGTGCCAGCAGTGAACCGACAGGGCGAAATGAAAAACTGTTTTTT. This encodes CASSEPTGRNEKLFF.

The CDR3, as DNA: TGTGCCAGCAGAATGGGGGGGGCCGGGGGCTACACCTTC. It codes for CASRMGGAGGYTF. The V gene is TRBV5-4, the J gene TRBJ1-2, with TRBD1 as a possible D gene (6 bases). The V end lost 5 bases, the J end lost 8 bases, and 16 bases lay between the germline ends. Germline lookup yields CDR1 SGHNT and CDR2 YYREEE (reference sequence). The CDR3 consists of 13 residues.

CDR3 residues: CASSPILGTVNTEAFF. CDR3 in DNA: TGTGCCAGCTCACCAATTCTCGGGACGGTGAACACTGAAGCTTTCTTT. The gene calls are TRBV18 and TRBJ1-1; D might be TRBD1 (5 bases). Germline V gene sequence: CDR1 KGHSH, CDR2 LQKENI. CDR3 length equals 16 residues. The V end lost 2 bases, the J end lost 0 bases, and 13 bases lay between the germline ends.

This clone showed up just once. The rearrangement joins TRBV9 to TRBJ1-5; TRBD1 matches 7 bases. In germline, CDR1 is SGDLS, CDR2 YYNGEE. Germline trimming cut 4 bases from V and 3 bases from J; bases unmatched to any gene: 7. This CDR3 region has 15 residues. In nucleotides, the CDR3 is TGTGCCAGCAGCCTCGACAGGGATAACAATCAGCCCCAGCATTTT. Amino acid sequence: CASSLDRDNNQPQHF.

V usage is TRBV6-5 and J usage is TRBJ1-2; D remains ambiguous. V was trimmed by 2 bases and J by 2 bases, leaving 9 bases between them. The CDR3 contains 14 residues. Germline CDR1 is MNHEY and CDR2 is SVGAGI. The CDR3 DNA reads TGTGCCAGCAGTTACGCACAAAAAAACTATGGCTACACCTTC. Translation gives CASSYAQKNYGYTF.

This chain links TRBV6-4 with TRBJ1-2, with 9 bases fitting TRBD1. Germline loops: CDR1 MRHNA, CDR2 SNTAGT. Germline trimming cut 2 bases from V and 2 bases from J; bases unmatched to any gene: 0. This CDR3 has 14 amino acids. The CDR3, as DNA: TGTGCCAGCAGTGACGGGACAGGGAACTATGGCTACACCTTC. This sequence encodes CASSDGTGNYGYTF.

The CDR3 sequence is CASSQGSRYQPQHF. The CDR3, as DNA: TGCGCCAGCAGCCAAGGAAGCAGGTATCAGCCCCAGCATTTT. This chain joins TRBV4-1 and TRBJ1-5; no firm D call. V lost 1 base and J 5 bases, leaving 9 bases between the germline ends. Looked up from germline, CDR1 is MGHRA and CDR2 is YSYEKL. This CDR3 contains 14 residues.

This chain uses TRBV28 with TRBJ2-7, with no clear D. Germline assignment: CDR1 MDHEN and CDR2 SYDVKM. The CDR3 consists of 15 residues. V lost 6 bases to trimming and J lost 1 base, with 16 bases between them. In DNA, the CDR3 is TGTGCCAGCAGACCCGAACTTGTTGAGTCCTACGAGCAGTACTTC. This gives the protein CASRPELVESYEQYF.